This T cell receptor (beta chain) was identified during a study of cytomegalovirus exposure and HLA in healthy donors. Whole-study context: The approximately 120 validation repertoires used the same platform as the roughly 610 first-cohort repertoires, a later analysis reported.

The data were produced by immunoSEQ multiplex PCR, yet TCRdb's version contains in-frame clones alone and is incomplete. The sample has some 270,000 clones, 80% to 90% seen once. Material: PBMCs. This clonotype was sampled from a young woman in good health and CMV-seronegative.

The CDR3 is CASSYLRVGQPQHF. The CDR3 DNA reads TGTGCCAGCAGTTATCTCAGGGTTGGGCAGCCCCAGCATTTT. The chain uses TRBV6-7 and TRBJ1-5, with D perhaps TRBD1 (5 bases). TRBV6-7 belongs to the ORF category, with a function that is uncertain. The V and J ends lost 3 bases and 7 bases respectively, with 13 bases between them. This CDR3 spans 14 amino acids.